This TCR beta chain emerged from a study of spatial heterogeneity in lung cancer. Study-wide results and limits: The number of expanded tumor alpha and beta chains correlated with mutation number.

This clonotype was counted many times. The antigen is not known. Described time point: sample taken at primary tumor resection. Unsorted whole RNA of tumor, nontumor lung or frozen PBMC was sequenced. CDR3 length equals 17 residues. The germline CDR1 and CDR2 sequences are DFQATT and SNEGSKA (reference sequence). V was pared by 7 bases and J by 4 bases, with 18 bases of the junction left unmatched. TCRdb analysed the 5' RACE reads with MiXCR anew, one entry per CDR3 protein. Here the sample spans approximately 94,000 distinct CDR3 sequences, approximately 4% being singletons. This chain connects TRBV20-1 to TRBJ2-3; 9 positions agree with TRBD1. Sequencing used lung tumor tissue, obtained at surgery. This TCR was recovered from a male donor with early-stage non-small cell lung cancer. Written as DNA, the CDR3 is TGCAGTGTAAGACCCGATAACCACAGGGGGCTATCAGATACGCAGTATTTT. It is translated as CSVRPDNHRGLSDTQYF.